Shown below are 13 T cell receptor beta chains from a single sample sequenced in a study of shared clonotypes between healthy human individuals. Assay used: immunoSEQ multiplex PCR; TCRdb lists only in-frame clones, some missing. Altogether millions of clones are present, about 94% being singletons, with the ten largest covering more than 0.95%. Naive CD8 cells comprised CD45RO-negative, CCR7-positively selected cells, excluding terminally differentiated effector memory CD45RA+ cells. The sequenced material came from naive CD8+ T cells sorted from blood. Every receptor here comes from a man aged 18 to 30 in good health.

This chain links TRBV7-8 with TRBJ2-1, with 8 bases fitting TRBD2. V dropped 7 bases and J dropped 4; count of bases not matched to a gene: 6. Germline CDR1 reads SGHVS; CDR2 reads FQNEAQ. CDR3 length equals 14 residues. CDR3 loop: CASTQSGSYNEQFF. Here the CDR3 DNA reads TGTGCCAGCACCCAGAGCGGGAGTTACAATGAGCAGTTCTTC.

V is TRBV2 and J is TRBJ1-1; perhaps TRBD1 as D (6 bases). V shed 1 base and J shed 3 bases, with 12 bases lying between them. This CDR3 comprises 15 residues. Germline V gives CDR1 SNHLY, CDR2 FYNNEI. The chain's CDR3 is CASSEGGQGDTEAFF. Here the CDR3 DNA reads TGTGCCAGCAGTGAAGGGGGGCAGGGAGACACTGAAGCTTTCTTT.

The V and J genes are TRBV4-1 and TRBJ1-6; D is undetermined. CDR3 length: 14 amino acids. Trimming removed 3 bases at V and 6 bases at J, with 9 bases between. CDR1 and CDR2 (germline): MGHRA, YSYEKL. The CDR3 spells CASSHPKANSPLHF. The CDR3 DNA sequence: TGCGCCAGCAGCCACCCAAAGGCTAATTCACCCCTCCACTTT.

The chain is built from TRBV5-4 and TRBJ2-7; 7 bases fit TRBD1. The trim removed 7 bases at V and 5 bases at J, leaving 9 bases unmatched. The CDR3 is 13 residues long. Germline CDR1 and CDR2: SGHNT and YYREEE (reference sequence). The CDR3 loop is CASYDREPNEQYF. The CDR3 DNA reads as TGTGCCAGCTATGACAGGGAACCAAACGAGCAGTACTTC.

The rearrangement joins TRBV10-1 to TRBJ2-7, with 10 nucleotides matching TRBD1. The trim removed 2 bases at V and 0 bases at J, leaving 7 bases unmatched. The CDR3 is 17 amino acids. From germline, CDR1 is WNHNN and CDR2 SYGVQD (reference sequence). CDR3 amino acids: CASSETVDRGNSYEQYF. CDR3 DNA sequence: TGCGCCAGCAGTGAGACCGTGGACAGGGGGAACTCCTACGAGCAGTACTTC.

The count of this clone is one. CDR3 loop: CASSYSLAAFYNEQFF. The CDR3 nucleotides read TGTGCCAGCAGTTACTCCTTGGCGGCCTTCTACAATGAGCAGTTCTTC. The rearrangement joins TRBV6-5 to TRBJ2-1, with D uncertain. Germline-derived CDR1 and CDR2 are MNHEY and SVGAGI. The CDR3 has 16 amino acids. The V and J ends lost 0 bases and 3 bases respectively, with 12 bases between them.

The chain has TRBV4-1 and TRBJ2-1, with a possible D match to TRBD2 (6 bases). With 4 bases removed from V and 5 bases from J, the gap between germline ends came to 12 bases. Per germline, CDR1 MGHRA and CDR2 YSYEKL. The CDR3 runs 14 residues. As DNA, the CDR3 is TGCGCCAGCAGCCTCTATCTAGCGAACAATGAGCAGTTCTTC. This codes for CASSLYLANNEQFF.

As regards this clone: One end of the junction does not line up with germline, which may come from a read error. This rearrangement joins TRBV13 to TRBJ1-1, with D perhaps TRBD1 (5 bases). Germline V gene sequence: CDR1 PRHDT, CDR2 FYEKMQ (reference sequence). The CDR3 consists of 13 residues. The CDR3 DNA reads TGTGCCAGCAGCTTAGGTACAGGCTCTGAGGCTTTCTTT. Its protein is CASSLGTGSEAFF.

The genes are TRBV11-2 and TRBJ2-1, with a possible D match to TRBD2 (6 bases). Trimming cost V 3 bases and J 8 bases, with 14 bases left between them. This CDR3 spans 14 amino acids. Germline CDR1 is SGHAT and CDR2 is FQNNGV. The CDR3 sequence is CASSFGGVRDEQFF. CDR3 nucleotides: TGTGCCAGCAGCTTCGGCGGGGTTAGGGATGAGCAGTTCTTC.

This chain connects TRBV30 to TRBJ1-1; D might be TRBD1 (5 bases). In germline, CDR1 is GTSNPN, CDR2 SVGIG (reference sequence). Trimming stripped 2 bases from V and 6 bases from J, with 10 bases between. The CDR3 length is 12 residues. The CDR3 DNA reads as TGTGCCTGGAGTCGGGGGGAAGCTGAAGCTTTCTTT. Translating gives CAWSRGEAEAFF.

This chain uses TRBV15 with TRBJ1-5; maybe TRBD1 (6 bases). Trimming shortened V by 1 base and J by 3 bases, and 13 bases separated the two germline ends. CDR3 size: 16 residues. The V gene's germline CDR1 is LNHNV and CDR2 YYDKDF (reference sequence). The CDR3 region has the DNA TGTGCCACCAGCAGAGGTGGACAGCTTTACAATCAGCCCCAGCATTTT. Translated: CATSRGGQLYNQPQHF.

The chain combines TRBV9 with TRBJ2-1; TRBD1 or TRBD2 may be the D gene (6 bases each). Germline CDR1 SGDLS, CDR2 YYNGEE. The CDR3 contains 15 residues. The V gene lost 3 bases and the J gene lost 8 bases, with 18 bases spanning the gap. CDR3 sequence reads: CASSAGASVGDEQFF. The DNA for the CDR3 is TGTGCCAGCAGCGCAGGGGCTAGCGTGGGGGATGAGCAGTTCTTC.

As DNA, the CDR3 is TGCGCCAGCAGCCAGGACTTGGACGGCTCCTACGAGCAGTACTTC. The encoded protein is CASSQDLDGSYEQYF. The chain carries TRBV4-3 and TRBJ2-7; a possible D gene is TRBD2 (5 bases). Germline CDR1 LGHNA, CDR2 YSLEER. V was shortened by 3 bases and J by 0 bases, with 12 bases between the two germline ends. The CDR3 totals 15 residues.